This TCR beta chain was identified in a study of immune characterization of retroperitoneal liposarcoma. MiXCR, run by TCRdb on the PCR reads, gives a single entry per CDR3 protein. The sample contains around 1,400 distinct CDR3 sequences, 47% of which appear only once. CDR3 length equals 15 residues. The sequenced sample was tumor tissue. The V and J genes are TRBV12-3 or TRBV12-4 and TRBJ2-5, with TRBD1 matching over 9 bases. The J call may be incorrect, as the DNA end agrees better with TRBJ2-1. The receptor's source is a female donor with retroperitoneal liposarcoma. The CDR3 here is CASSWGDRESETQFF. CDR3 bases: TGTGCCAGCAGTTGGGGGGACAGGGAGTCTGAGACCCAGTTCTTC.